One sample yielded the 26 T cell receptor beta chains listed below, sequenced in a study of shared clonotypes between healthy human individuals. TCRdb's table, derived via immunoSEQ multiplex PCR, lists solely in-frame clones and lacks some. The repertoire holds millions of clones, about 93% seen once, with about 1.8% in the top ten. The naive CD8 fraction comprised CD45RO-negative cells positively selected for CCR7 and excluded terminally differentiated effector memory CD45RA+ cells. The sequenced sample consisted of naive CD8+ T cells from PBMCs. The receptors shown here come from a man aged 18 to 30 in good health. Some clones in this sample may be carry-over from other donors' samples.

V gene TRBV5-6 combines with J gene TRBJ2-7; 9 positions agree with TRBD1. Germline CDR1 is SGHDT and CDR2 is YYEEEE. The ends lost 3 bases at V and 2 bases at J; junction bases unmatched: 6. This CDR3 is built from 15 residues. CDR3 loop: CASSWPGQGPYEQYF. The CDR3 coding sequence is TGTGCCAGCAGCTGGCCGGGACAGGGTCCCTACGAGCAGTACTTC.

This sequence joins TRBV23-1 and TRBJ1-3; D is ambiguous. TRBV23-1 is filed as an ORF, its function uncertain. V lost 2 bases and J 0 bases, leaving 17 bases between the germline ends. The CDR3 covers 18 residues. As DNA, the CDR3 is TGCGCCAGCAGTCAAACCGCGGTTCCGGGTAGCTCTGGAAACACCATATATTTT. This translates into CASSQTAVPGSSGNTIYF.

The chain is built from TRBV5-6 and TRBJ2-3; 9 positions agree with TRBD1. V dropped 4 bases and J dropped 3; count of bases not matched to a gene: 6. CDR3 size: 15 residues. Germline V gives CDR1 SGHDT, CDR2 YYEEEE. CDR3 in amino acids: CASSPGTGKTDTQYF. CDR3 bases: TGTGCCAGCAGCCCCGGGACAGGGAAGACAGATACGCAGTATTTT.

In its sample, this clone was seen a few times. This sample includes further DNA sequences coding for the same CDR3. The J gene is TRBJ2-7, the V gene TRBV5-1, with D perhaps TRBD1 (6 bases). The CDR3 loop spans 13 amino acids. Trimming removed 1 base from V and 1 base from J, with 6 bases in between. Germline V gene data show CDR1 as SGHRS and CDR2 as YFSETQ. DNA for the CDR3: TGCGCCAGCAGCTTGACAGGGTCCTACGAGCAGTACTTC. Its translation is CASSLTGSYEQYF.

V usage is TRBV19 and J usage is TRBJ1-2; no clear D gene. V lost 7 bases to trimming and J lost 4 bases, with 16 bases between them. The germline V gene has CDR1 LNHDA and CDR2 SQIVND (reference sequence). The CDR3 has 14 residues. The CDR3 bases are TGTGCCAGTACCAATGCCACATACCTCTATGGCTACACCTTC. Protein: CASTNATYLYGYTF.

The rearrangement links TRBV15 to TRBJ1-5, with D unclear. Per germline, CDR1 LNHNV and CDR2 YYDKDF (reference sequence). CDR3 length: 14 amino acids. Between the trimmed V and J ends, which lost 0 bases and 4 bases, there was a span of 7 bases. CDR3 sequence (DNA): TGTGCCACCAGCAGAGATGGGAGGAATCAGCCCCAGCATTTT. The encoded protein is CATSRDGRNQPQHF.

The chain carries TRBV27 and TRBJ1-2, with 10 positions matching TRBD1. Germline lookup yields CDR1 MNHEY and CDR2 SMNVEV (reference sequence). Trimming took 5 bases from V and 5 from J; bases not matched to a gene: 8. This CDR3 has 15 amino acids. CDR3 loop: CASSPGTGAAYGYTF. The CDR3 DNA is TGTGCCAGCAGTCCCGGGACAGGGGCAGCGTATGGCTACACCTTC.

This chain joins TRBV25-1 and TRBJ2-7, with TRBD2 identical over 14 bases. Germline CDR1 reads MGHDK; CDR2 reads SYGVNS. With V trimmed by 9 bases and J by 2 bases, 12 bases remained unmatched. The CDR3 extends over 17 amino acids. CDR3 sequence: CASGPGLAGAYPYEQYF. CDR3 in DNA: TGTGCCAGTGGCCCGGGACTAGCGGGAGCGTACCCCTACGAGCAGTACTTC.

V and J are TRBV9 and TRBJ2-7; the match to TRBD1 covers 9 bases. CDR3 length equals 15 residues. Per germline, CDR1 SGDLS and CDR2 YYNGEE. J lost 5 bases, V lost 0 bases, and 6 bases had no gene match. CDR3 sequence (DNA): TGTGCCAGCAGCGTAGGCGGGACAGGGTACCACGAGCAGTACTTC. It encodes CASSVGGTGYHEQYF.

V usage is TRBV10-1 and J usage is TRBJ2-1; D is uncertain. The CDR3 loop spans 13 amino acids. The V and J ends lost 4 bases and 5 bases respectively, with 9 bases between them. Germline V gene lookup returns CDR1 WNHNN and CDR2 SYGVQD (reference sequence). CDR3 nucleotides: TGCGCCAGCAGTGGGCGCCGGGACAATGAGCAGTTCTTC. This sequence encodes CASSGRRDNEQFF.

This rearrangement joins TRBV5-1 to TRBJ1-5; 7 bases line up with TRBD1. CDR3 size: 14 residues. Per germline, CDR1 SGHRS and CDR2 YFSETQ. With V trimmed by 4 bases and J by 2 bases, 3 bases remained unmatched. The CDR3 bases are TGCGCCAGCAGCCAGGGGGGAGGCAATCAGCCCCAGCATTTT. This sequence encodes CASSQGGGNQPQHF.

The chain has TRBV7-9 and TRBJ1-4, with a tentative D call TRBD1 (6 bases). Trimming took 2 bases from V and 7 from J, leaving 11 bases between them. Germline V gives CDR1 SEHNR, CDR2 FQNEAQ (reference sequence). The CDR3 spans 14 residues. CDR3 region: CASSLPGDGEKLFF. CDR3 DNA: TGTGCCAGCAGCTTACCAGGGGACGGTGAAAAACTGTTTTTT.

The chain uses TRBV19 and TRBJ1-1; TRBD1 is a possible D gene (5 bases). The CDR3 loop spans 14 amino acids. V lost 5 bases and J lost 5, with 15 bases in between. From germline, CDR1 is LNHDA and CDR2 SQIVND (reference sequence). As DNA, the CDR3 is TGTGCCAGTAGTGACGGTCCCGGGGGGACTGAAGCTTTCTTT. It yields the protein CASSDGPGGTEAFF.

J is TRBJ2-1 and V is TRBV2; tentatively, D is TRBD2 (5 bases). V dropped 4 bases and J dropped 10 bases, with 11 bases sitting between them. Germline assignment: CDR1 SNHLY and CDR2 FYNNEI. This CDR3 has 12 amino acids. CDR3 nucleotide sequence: TGTGCCAGCAGTGCGCTGCTAGCAGAGCAGTTCTTC. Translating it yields CASSALLAEQFF. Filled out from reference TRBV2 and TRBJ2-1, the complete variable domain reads EPEVTQTPSHQVTQMGQEVILRCVPISNHLYFYWYRQILGQKVEFLVSFYNNEISEKSEIFDDQFSVERPDGSNFTLKIRSTKLEDSAMYFCASSALLAEQFFGPGTRLTVL.

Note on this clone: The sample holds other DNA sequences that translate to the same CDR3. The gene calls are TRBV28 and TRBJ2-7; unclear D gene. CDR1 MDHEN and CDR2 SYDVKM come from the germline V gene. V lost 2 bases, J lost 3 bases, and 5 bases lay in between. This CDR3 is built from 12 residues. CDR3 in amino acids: CASSLRVYEQYF. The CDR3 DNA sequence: TGTGCCAGCAGTTTAAGGGTCTACGAGCAGTACTTC.

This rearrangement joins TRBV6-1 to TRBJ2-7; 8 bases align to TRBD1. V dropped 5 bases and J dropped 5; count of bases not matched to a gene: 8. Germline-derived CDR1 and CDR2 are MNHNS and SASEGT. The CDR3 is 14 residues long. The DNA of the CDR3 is TGTGCCAGCAGTTCCAGACAGGGGCGCGACGAGCAGTACTTC. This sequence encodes CASSSRQGRDEQYF.

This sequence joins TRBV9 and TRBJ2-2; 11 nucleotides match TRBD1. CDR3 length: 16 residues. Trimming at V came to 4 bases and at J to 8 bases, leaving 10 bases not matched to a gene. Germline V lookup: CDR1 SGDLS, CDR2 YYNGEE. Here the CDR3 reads CASSTRTGGESGELFF. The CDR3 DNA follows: TGTGCCAGCAGCACACGGACAGGGGGCGAGTCTGGGGAGCTGTTTTTT. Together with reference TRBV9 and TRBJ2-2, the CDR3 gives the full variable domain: DSGVTQTPKHLITATGQRVTLRCSPRSGDLSVYWYQQSLDQGLQFLIQYYNGEERAKGNILERFSAQQFPDLHSELNLSSLELGDSALYFCASSTRTGGESGELFFGEGSRLTVL.

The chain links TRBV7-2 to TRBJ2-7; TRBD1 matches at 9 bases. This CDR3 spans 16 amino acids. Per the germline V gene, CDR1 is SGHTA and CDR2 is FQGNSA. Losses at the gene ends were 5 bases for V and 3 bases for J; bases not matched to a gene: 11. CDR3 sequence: CASSLGGQGFHYEQYF. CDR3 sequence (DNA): TGTGCCAGCAGCCTCGGGGGACAGGGATTCCACTACGAGCAGTACTTC.

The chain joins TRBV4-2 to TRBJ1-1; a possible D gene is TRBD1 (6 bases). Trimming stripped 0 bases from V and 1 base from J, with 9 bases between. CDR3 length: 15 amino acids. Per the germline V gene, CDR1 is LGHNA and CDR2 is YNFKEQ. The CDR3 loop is CASSQDMGQNTEAFF. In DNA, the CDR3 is TGTGCCAGCAGCCAAGACATGGGACAGAACACTGAAGCTTTCTTT.

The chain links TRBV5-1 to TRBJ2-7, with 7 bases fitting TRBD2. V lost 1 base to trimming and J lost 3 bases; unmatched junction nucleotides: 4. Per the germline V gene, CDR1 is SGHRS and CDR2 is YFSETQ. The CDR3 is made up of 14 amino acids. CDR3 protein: CASSLSGVVYEQYF. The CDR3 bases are TGCGCCAGCAGCTTGAGCGGGGTGGTCTACGAGCAGTACTTC.

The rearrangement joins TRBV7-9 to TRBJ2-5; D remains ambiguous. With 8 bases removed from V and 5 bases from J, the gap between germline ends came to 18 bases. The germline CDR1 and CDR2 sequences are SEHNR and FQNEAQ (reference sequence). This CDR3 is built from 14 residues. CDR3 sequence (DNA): TGTGCCAGCCGATTGCCGGGCGCCTATGAGACCCAGTACTTC. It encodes CASRLPGAYETQYF.

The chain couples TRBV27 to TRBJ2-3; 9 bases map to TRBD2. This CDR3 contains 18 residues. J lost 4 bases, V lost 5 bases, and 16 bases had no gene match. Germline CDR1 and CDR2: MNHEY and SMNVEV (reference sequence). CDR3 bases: TGTGCCAGCAGTCTTCGTAACTCGTGGGGACTAGCTCCAGATACGCAGTATTTT. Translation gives CASSLRNSWGLAPDTQYF.

The CDR3 spells CASSQHEGDQPQHF. DNA of the CDR3: TGCGCCAGCAGCCAACACGAAGGGGATCAGCCCCAGCATTTT. The V and J genes are TRBV4-1 and TRBJ1-5; TRBD1 might be the D (5 bases). Germline CDR1 MGHRA, CDR2 YSYEKL. This CDR3 contains 14 residues. V was clipped by 2 bases and J by 5 bases, with 10 bases between them.

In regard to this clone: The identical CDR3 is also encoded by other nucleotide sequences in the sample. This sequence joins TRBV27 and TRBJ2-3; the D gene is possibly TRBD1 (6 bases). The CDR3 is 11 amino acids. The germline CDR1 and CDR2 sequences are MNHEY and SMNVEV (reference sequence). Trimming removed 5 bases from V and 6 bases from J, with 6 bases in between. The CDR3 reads CASSRGDTQYF. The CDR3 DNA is TGTGCCAGCAGTAGGGGGGATACGCAGTATTTT.

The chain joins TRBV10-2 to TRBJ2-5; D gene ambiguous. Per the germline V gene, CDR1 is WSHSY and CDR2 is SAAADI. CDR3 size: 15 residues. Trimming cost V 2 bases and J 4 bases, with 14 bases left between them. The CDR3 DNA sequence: TGCGCCAGCAGTGAGGTGGCGCGCTTCGGAGAGACCCAGTACTTC. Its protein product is CASSEVARFGETQYF.

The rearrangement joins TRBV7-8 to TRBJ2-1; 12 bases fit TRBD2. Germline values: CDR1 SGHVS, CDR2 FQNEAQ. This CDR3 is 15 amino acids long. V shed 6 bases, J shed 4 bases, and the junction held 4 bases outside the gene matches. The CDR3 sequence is CASRTSGSPYNEQFF. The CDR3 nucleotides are TGTGCCAGCAGGACTAGCGGGAGTCCTTACAATGAGCAGTTCTTC. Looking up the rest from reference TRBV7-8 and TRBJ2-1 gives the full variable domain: GAGVSQSPRYKVAKRGQDVALRCDPISGHVSLFWYQQALGQGPEFLTYFQNEAQLDKSGLPSDRFFAERPEGSVSTLKIQRTQQEDSAVYLCASRTSGSPYNEQFFGPGTRLTVL.